These 28 T cell receptor beta chains share one sample of origin, sequenced in a study of vaccination and CD4 T cells after COVID-19. Cultured CD4+ T cells had their DNA profiled by the Oncomine TCR Beta short-read assay. TCRdb reanalysed the PCR reads using MiXCR and keeps one entry per CDR3 protein. The repertoire has around 14,000 distinct CDR3 sequences, 52% of them found once; the top ten carry around 8.7%. The sample's treatment: approximately 11-day PBMC culture with coronavirus spike peptide pools or control peptides (ViraFEST assay). These receptors' targets are unknown. The specimen was CD4+ T cells from blood, cultured in vitro. These receptor sequences come from a human donor who had recovered from COVID-19.

The chain carries TRBV24-1 and TRBJ2-3; D possibly corresponds to TRBD1 (6 bases). The V and J ends lost 7 bases and 6 bases respectively, with 13 bases between them. This CDR3 spans 13 amino acids. The germline gives CDR1 KGHDR, CDR2 SFDVKD. CDR3 loop: CATRQQGLDTQYF. The CDR3 coding sequence is TGTGCCACCAGACAACAGGGTTTGGATACGCAGTATTTT.

This clonotype was seen a handful of times. The chain has TRBV19 and TRBJ1-2; 8 bases fit TRBD1. Germline-derived CDR1 and CDR2 are LNHDA and SQIVND (reference sequence). After removal of 5 bases from V and 4 bases from J, the junction contained 3 bases not matched to a gene. This CDR3 has 13 residues. CDR3 in DNA: TGTGCCAGTAGTCCCGGGACAGGCTATGGCTACACCTTC. Translating it yields CASSPGTGYGYTF.

This clonotype was observed a handful of times. This chain uses TRBV2 with TRBJ1-3, with 11 bases matching TRBD1. The CDR3 has 14 residues. Trimming removed 6 bases from V and 2 bases from J; junction bases left unmatched: 0. The germline gives CDR1 SNHLY, CDR2 FYNNEI. This CDR3 is CASRDRGPGNTIYF. The CDR3, as DNA: TGTGCCAGCAGGGACAGGGGGCCTGGAAACACCATATATTTT.

This clonotype was detected a few times. The V gene is TRBV20-1, the J gene TRBJ2-7; tentative D call: TRBD1 (6 bases). CDR1 DFQATT and CDR2 SNEGSKA come from the germline V gene (reference sequence). The CDR3 is 11 amino acids. The CDR3: CSAVGAQEQYF. CDR3 sequence (DNA): TGCAGCGCGGTGGGGGCGCAGGAGCAGTACTTC.

The CDR3 loop reads CASSERTSPTYEQYF. The CDR3, as DNA: TGTGCCAGCAGCGAACGGACATCGCCCACCTACGAGCAGTACTTC. The genes are TRBV28 and TRBJ2-7; tentative D call: TRBD1 (5 bases). Germline CDR1 is MDHEN and CDR2 is SYDVKM. V dropped 6 bases and J dropped 2 bases, with 17 bases sitting between them. The CDR3 extends over 15 amino acids.

J is TRBJ1-2 and V is TRBV10-3, with 12 bases fitting TRBD1. The ends lost 6 bases at V and 6 bases at J; junction bases unmatched: 8. CDR3 length equals 15 residues. Germline assignment: CDR1 ENHRY and CDR2 SYGVKD. The CDR3 sequence: CAISQGTGGHNGYTF. In DNA form, the CDR3 reads TGTGCCATCAGCCAAGGGACAGGGGGCCACAATGGCTACACCTTC.

This clonotype has a handful of counts. The J gene is TRBJ1-2, the V gene TRBV5-4; D perhaps matches TRBD1 (5 bases). V lost 5 bases, J lost 2 bases, and 13 bases lay in between. Germline assignment: CDR1 SGHNT and CDR2 YYREEE (reference sequence). The CDR3 is made up of 14 amino acids. The CDR3 DNA is TGTGCCAGCAGTTCAACGGGGACGAACTATGGCTACACCTTC. Translated: CASSSTGTNYGYTF. The full variable domain, completed using reference TRBV5-4 and TRBJ1-2, is ETGVTQSPTHLIKTRGQQVTLRCSSQSGHNTVSWYQQALGQGPQFIFQYYREEENGRGNFPPRFSGLQFPNYSSELNVNALELDDSALYLCASSSTGTNYGYTFGSGTRLTVV.

The rearrangement uses TRBV2 and TRBJ1-2; TRBD1 matches at 8 bases. Germline trimming cut 4 bases from V and 4 bases from J; bases unmatched to any gene: 5. Germline V gene lookup returns CDR1 SNHLY and CDR2 FYNNEI. This CDR3 has 14 residues. The CDR3 loop reads CASSGSGQAYGYTF. The CDR3, as DNA: TGTGCCAGCAGTGGATCGGGACAGGCCTATGGCTACACCTTC. Full variable domain (outside the CDR3, taken from reference TRBV2 and TRBJ1-2): EPEVTQTPSHQVTQMGQEVILRCVPISNHLYFYWYRQILGQKVEFLVSFYNNEISEKSEIFDDQFSVERPDGSNFTLKIRSTKLEDSAMYFCASSGSGQAYGYTFGSGTRLTVV.

The V gene is TRBV20-1, the J gene TRBJ1-5; 10 positions match TRBD1. CDR3 length: 14 amino acids. Unmatched junction bases numbered 5, after V lost 6 bases and J lost 3 bases. Germline V lookup: CDR1 DFQATT, CDR2 SNEGSKA (reference sequence). CDR3 residues: CSAPTGGVNQPQHF. The CDR3 coding sequence is TGCAGTGCGCCGACAGGGGGCGTCAATCAGCCCCAGCATTTT.

The chain recombines TRBV4-2 with TRBJ1-6, with a possible D match to TRBD1 (5 bases). The CDR3 runs to 17 residues. V was trimmed by 0 bases and J by 5 bases, leaving 14 bases between them. Germline lookup yields CDR1 LGHNA and CDR2 YNFKEQ. The CDR3: CASSQDLPGLHNSPLHF. DNA of the CDR3: TGTGCCAGCAGCCAAGATCTGCCAGGGCTGCATAATTCACCCCTCCACTTT.

This clonotype has more than one count but fewer than ten. The chain is built from TRBV15 and TRBJ1-5; D not certain. Trimming left V 0 bases short and J 4 bases short, with 13 bases between. This CDR3 is built from 16 residues. Germline V CDR1 and CDR2: LNHNV, YYDKDF (reference sequence). CDR3 amino acids: CATSRDKQLKNQPQHF. Here the CDR3 DNA reads TGTGCCACCAGCAGAGATAAACAGTTAAAGAATCAGCCCCAGCATTTT.

The rearrangement uses TRBV7-9 and TRBJ1-1, with D hard to call. Germline V CDR1 and CDR2: SEHNR, FQNEAQ (reference sequence). The length of the CDR3 is 13 residues. Trimming removed 3 bases at V and 1 base at J, with 6 bases between. The chain's CDR3 is CASSFVGNTEAFF. The CDR3 coding sequence is TGTGCCAGCAGCTTCGTGGGGAACACTGAAGCTTTCTTT.

The rearrangement uses TRBV20-1 and TRBJ1-4, with 9 bases identical to TRBD1. The CDR3 consists of 13 residues. V was pared by 6 bases and J by 6 bases, with 5 bases of the junction left unmatched. Germline V gene data show CDR1 as DFQATT and CDR2 as SNEGSKA (reference sequence). The DNA for the CDR3 is TGCAGTGCCGGGGACAGGGCTGATGAAAAACTGTTTTTT. Residues: CSAGDRADEKLFF.

The sample holds a few counts of this clonotype. The rearrangement links TRBV28 to TRBJ1-5, with TRBD1 matching 7 bases. CDR1 is MDHEN and CDR2 is SYDVKM in the germline V gene. J was trimmed by 7 bases and V by 6 bases; bases with no gene match: 6. The CDR3 totals 13 residues. The CDR3 spells CASRTGFGQPQHF. As DNA, the CDR3 is TGTGCCAGCAGGACAGGGTTCGGGCAGCCCCAGCATTTT.

The CDR3 DNA reads as TGTGCCAGCAGTTTTGCAGGGGGCGGGCAGCCCCAGCATTTT. Protein: CASSFAGGGQPQHF. The chain recombines TRBV28 with TRBJ1-5, with 8 bases aligning to TRBD1. Germline trimming cut 3 bases from V and 7 bases from J; bases unmatched to any gene: 5. From germline, CDR1 is MDHEN and CDR2 SYDVKM. There are 14 residues in the CDR3.

CDR3 region: CSALTASGGLGETQYF. CDR3 sequence (DNA): TGCAGCGCCCTGACGGCTAGCGGGGGGTTAGGCGAGACCCAGTACTTC. V and J are TRBV29-1 and TRBJ2-5; 11 bases align to TRBD2. CDR3 length: 16 amino acids. Germline V gives CDR1 SQVTM, CDR2 ANQGSEA. V gave up 7 bases and J gave up 5 bases; unmatched junction bases: 15.

The chain recombines TRBV29-1 with TRBJ1-5; D might be TRBD1 (6 bases). V was shortened by 4 bases and J by 0 bases, with 16 bases between the two germline ends. Germline V gene data show CDR1 as SQVTM and CDR2 as ANQGSEA. The CDR3 loop spans 16 amino acids. For the CDR3, the DNA is TGCAGCGTTGTAGTGGGGGGGGCAGCTAGCAATCAGCCCCAGCATTTT. Encoded protein: CSVVVGGAASNQPQHF.

This clonotype was observed a handful of times. The chain employs TRBV20-1 and TRBJ1-5; D not resolved. Germline lookup yields CDR1 DFQATT and CDR2 SNEGSKA (reference sequence). The CDR3 runs 14 residues. V dropped 2 bases and J dropped 4 bases, with 12 bases sitting between them. DNA for the CDR3: TGCAGTGCTAGAAACGGCCCCTCTAATCAGCCCCAGCATTTT. This translates into CSARNGPSNQPQHF.

The chain links TRBV19 to TRBJ1-2; 9 bases are shared with TRBD1. J lost 5 bases, V lost 4 bases, and 5 bases had no gene match. Germline V CDR1 and CDR2: LNHDA, SQIVND (reference sequence). This CDR3 comprises 14 residues. The DNA of the CDR3 is TGTGCCAGTAGTAGGGACAGGGCTACGTATGGCTACACCTTC. It is translated as CASSRDRATYGYTF.

The rearrangement links TRBV14 to TRBJ1-6, with 8 bases fitting TRBD1. Germline CDR1 reads SGHDN; CDR2 reads FVKESK. V lost 4 bases, J lost 9 bases, and 11 bases stayed unmatched. The CDR3 runs 16 residues. CDR3 sequence reads: CASSPFGQGAGSPLHF. Written as DNA, the CDR3 is TGTGCCAGCAGCCCCTTTGGCCAGGGGGCGGGTTCACCCCTCCACTTT. Full variable domain (missing parts from reference TRBV14 and TRBJ1-6): EAGVTQFPSHSVIEKGQTVTLRCDPISGHDNLYWYRRVMGKEIKFLLHFVKESKQDESGMPNNRFLAERTGGTYSTLKVQPAELEDSGVYFCASSPFGQGAGSPLHFGNGTRLTVT.

This clonotype was seen only a few times. The rearrangement uses TRBV20-1 and TRBJ1-5; no definite D call. V shed 5 bases and J shed 4 bases, with 9 bases lying between them. The CDR3 runs 12 residues. The V gene's germline CDR1 is DFQATT and CDR2 SNEGSKA (reference sequence). CDR3 protein: CSAATSNQPQHF. In DNA form, the CDR3 reads TGCAGTGCTGCTACATCTAATCAGCCCCAGCATTTT.

This clonotype is termed medium-sized (0.01 to 0.1%). The chain joins TRBV6-5 to TRBJ2-2; a weak D match, TRBD2 (5 bases). Trimming pared 3 bases from V and 5 bases from J, leaving 13 bases between. The germline V gene has CDR1 MNHEY and CDR2 SVGAGI. The CDR3 sequence is 15 residues long. CDR3 sequence reads: CASSYRGVRTGELFF. The CDR3 bases are TGTGCCAGCAGTTATCGGGGAGTGAGAACCGGGGAGCTGTTTTTT.

By share, this clonotype ranks as large. V is TRBV6-4 and J is TRBJ1-6; D perhaps matches TRBD1 (6 bases). The CDR3 loop spans 14 amino acids. The germline V gene has CDR1 MRHNA and CDR2 SNTAGT. V lost 4 bases, J lost 9 bases, and 13 bases lay in between. The CDR3 reads CASSGQQGSSPLHF. DNA for the CDR3: TGTGCCAGCAGTGGGCAACAGGGTAGTTCACCCCTCCACTTT.

The rearrangement links TRBV7-9 to TRBJ1-5; D might be TRBD1 (6 bases). Germline CDR1 and CDR2: SEHNR and FQNEAQ (reference sequence). The CDR3 covers 15 residues. Trimming took 5 bases from V and 0 from J, leaving 11 bases between them. CDR3 protein: CASSGRTVSNQPQHF. DNA for the CDR3: TGTGCCAGCAGCGGCCGGACAGTTAGCAATCAGCCCCAGCATTTT.

V is TRBV6-1 and J is TRBJ2-2, with TRBD2 matching over 12 bases. Losses at the gene ends were 6 bases for V and 7 bases for J; bases not matched to a gene: 9. The germline V gene has CDR1 MNHNS and CDR2 SASEGT. There are 16 residues in the CDR3. The chain's CDR3 is CASRLSSGRAGGELFF. As DNA, the CDR3 is TGTGCCAGCAGGTTATCTAGCGGGAGGGCAGGCGGGGAGCTGTTTTTT.

This clonotype was picked up a small number of times. The genes are TRBV7-8 and TRBJ2-7; no definite D call. Germline CDR1 reads SGHVS; CDR2 reads FQNEAQ. The ends were cut back, 4 bases at V and 6 bases at J, with 19 bases in the middle. The CDR3 totals 15 residues. The CDR3 here is CASSSQDGSIAEQYF. In nucleotides, the CDR3 is TGTGCCAGCAGCTCACAAGACGGTTCCATCGCCGAGCAGTACTTC.

The chain has TRBV11-3 and TRBJ2-7; D not resolved. V was shortened by 5 bases and J by 3 bases, with 8 bases between the two germline ends. CDR1 is SGHNT and CDR2 is YENEEA in the germline V gene. The CDR3 is 12 residues long. CDR3 in amino acids: CASSLRSYEQYF. The CDR3 nucleotides read TGTGCCAGCAGCCTGAGAAGCTACGAGCAGTACTTC.

The J gene is TRBJ1-2, the V gene TRBV24-1; D perhaps matches TRBD1 (5 bases). Trimming stripped 0 bases from V and 4 bases from J, with 8 bases between. CDR1 KGHDR and CDR2 SFDVKD come from the germline V gene. This CDR3 has 14 amino acids. The CDR3 DNA sequence: TGTGCCACCAGTGATTTGGTAGGGACCTATGGCTACACCTTC. Translation gives CATSDLVGTYGYTF.